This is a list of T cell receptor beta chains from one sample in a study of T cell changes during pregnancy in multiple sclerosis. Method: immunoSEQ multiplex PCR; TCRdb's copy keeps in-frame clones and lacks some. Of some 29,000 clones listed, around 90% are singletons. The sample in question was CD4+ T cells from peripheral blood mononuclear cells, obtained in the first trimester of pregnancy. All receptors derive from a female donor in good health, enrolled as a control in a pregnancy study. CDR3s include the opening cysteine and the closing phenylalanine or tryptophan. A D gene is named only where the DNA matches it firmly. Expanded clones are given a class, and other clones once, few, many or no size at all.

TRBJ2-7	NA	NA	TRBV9	TGTGCCAGCAGCGTACAGGGGACCTCCTACGAGCAGTACTTC	CASSVQGTSYEQYF
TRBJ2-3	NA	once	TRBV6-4	TGTGCCAGCAGTGAGTTTTCAGGGATCGATACGCAGTATTTT	CASSEFSGIDTQYF
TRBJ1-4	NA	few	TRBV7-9	TGTGCCAGCAGCCCCGGACTGGAGAGTGTGAAACTGTTTTTT	CASSPGLESVKLFF
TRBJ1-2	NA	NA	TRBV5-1	TGCGCCAGCAGCTGGGGAGGACCCAACTATGGCTACACCTTC	CASSWGGPNYGYTF
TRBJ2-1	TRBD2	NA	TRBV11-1	TGTGCCAGCAGCTTAGGAACGACTAGCGGCTCCTACAATGAGCAGTTCTTC	CASSLGTTSGSYNEQFF
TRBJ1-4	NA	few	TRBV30	TGTGCCTGCCAGTCCGGGGTGGGGAATGAAAAACTGTTTTTT	CACQSGVGNEKLFF
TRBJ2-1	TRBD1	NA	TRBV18	TGTGCCAGCTCACCAATGGGGGACAGGGGGCCTTATGAGCAGTTCTTC	CASSPMGDRGPYEQFF
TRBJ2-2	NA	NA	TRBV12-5	TGTGCTAGTGGTTTTCTAACCGTGAGAACAGCTACCACCGGGGAGCTGTTTTTT	CASGFLTVRTATTGELFF
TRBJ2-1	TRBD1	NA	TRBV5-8	TGTGCCAGCAGCACCCGCCGAGGGACAGGCTACTACAATGAGCAGTTCTTC	CASSTRRGTGYYNEQFF
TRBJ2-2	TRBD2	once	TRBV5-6	TGTGCCAGCAGCTTGGGACTAGCGAGCGCCGGGGAGCTGTTTTTT	CASSLGLASAGELFF
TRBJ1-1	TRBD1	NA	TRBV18	TGTGCCAGCTCACCATCAGGGGGCACTGAAGCTTTCTTT	CASSPSGGTEAFF
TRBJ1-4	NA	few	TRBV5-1	TGCGCCAGCAGCTTGGATGGCAGGGAAAATGAAAAACTGTTTTTT	CASSLDGRENEKLFF
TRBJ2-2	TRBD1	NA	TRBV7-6	TGTGCCAGCAGCTTATTTGGGACAGGGAACACCGGGGAGCTGTTTTTT	CASSLFGTGNTGELFF
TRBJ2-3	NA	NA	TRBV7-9	TGTGCCAGCAGCTTAGGGCAGGGTTGGACAGATACGCAGTATTTT	CASSLGQGWTDTQYF
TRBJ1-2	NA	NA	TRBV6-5	TGTGCCAGCAGTGCAACGGAGGACAGTCGCCACTACACCTTC	CASSATEDSRHYTF
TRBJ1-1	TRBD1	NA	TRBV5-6	TGTGCCAGCAGCTTGAGACAGGGTTTCACCACTGAAGCTTTCTTT	CASSLRQGFTTEAFF
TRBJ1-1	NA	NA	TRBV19	TGTGCCAGTAGTAAACCGAGACAGGAGAGGAACACTGAAGCTTTCTTT	CASSKPRQERNTEAFF
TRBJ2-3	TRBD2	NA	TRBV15	TGTGCCACCAGCCGGAGGACTAGCGGACGCACAGATACGCAGTATTTT	CATSRRTSGRTDTQYF
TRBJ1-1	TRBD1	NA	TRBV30	TGTGCCTGGAGTGGACAGGGGTCCAAAGCTTTCTTT	CAWSGQGSKAFF
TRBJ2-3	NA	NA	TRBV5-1	TGCGCCAGCAGCTCTGGAAGCGAGCGCACAGATACGCAGTATTTT	CASSSGSERTDTQYF
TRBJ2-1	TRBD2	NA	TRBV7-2	TGTGCCAGCAGCTTAGCCAGCGGGGGGGCCTTTGAGCAGTTCTTC	CASSLASGGAFEQFF
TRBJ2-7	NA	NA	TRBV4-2	TGTGCCAGCAGCCAAGTAACCGGTTCTGGCTACGAGCAGTACTTC	CASSQVTGSGYEQYF
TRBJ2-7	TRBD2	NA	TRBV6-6	TGTGCCAGCAGTTATCTCAGACTAGCTTCCTACGAGCAGTACTTC	CASSYLRLASYEQYF
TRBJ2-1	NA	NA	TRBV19	TGTGCCAGTAGTAAGGTGGCGGGTACCAATGAGCAGTTCTTC	CASSKVAGTNEQFF
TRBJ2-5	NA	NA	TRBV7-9	TGTGCCAGCAGCTTAGTCTCAGGGAATTCTAAAGAGACCCAGTACTTC	CASSLVSGNSKETQYF
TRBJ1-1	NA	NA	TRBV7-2	TGTGCCAGCAGCTTAGTTCAGGGAGGGACTGAAGCTTTCTTT	CASSLVQGGTEAFF